The 10 T cell receptor beta chains reported below all come from one sample, sequenced in a study of T cells in tumors after PD-1 blockade. Generated by immunoSEQ multiplex PCR, the TCRdb table keeps only in-frame clones and is missing some. The sample includes approximately 34,000 clones, approximately 73% of them seen just once. The sequenced sample was PBMCs, obtained after anti-PD-1 treatment. Receptors were obtained from a human donor with basal cell carcinoma.

The chain employs TRBV4-1 and TRBJ2-1; D remains ambiguous. This CDR3 contains 15 residues. CDR1 is MGHRA, CDR2 YSYEKL, per germline. Trimming left V 4 bases short and J 0 bases short, with 10 bases between. The CDR3: CASSPRISSYNEQFF. In nucleotides, the CDR3 is TGCGCCAGCAGCCCGAGAATTAGCTCCTACAATGAGCAGTTCTTC.

The gene calls are TRBV3-1 (or the pseudogene TRBV3-2) and TRBJ2-2; D is possibly TRBD2 (6 bases). Germline V gene lookup returns CDR1 LGHDT and CDR2 YNNKEL (reference sequence). The V gene lost 3 bases and the J gene lost 6 bases, with 8 bases spanning the gap. The CDR3 is 13 residues long. The CDR3 nucleotides are TGTGCCAGCAGCCAGCGGGGTCCCGGGGAGCTGTTTTTT. Translation gives CASSQRGPGELFF.

CDR3 region: CASNEKPVRDEQFF. CDR3 in DNA: TGTGCCAGCAACGAAAAACCTGTACGGGATGAGCAGTTCTTC. V and J are TRBV27 and TRBJ2-1; no firm D call. Trimming left V 7 bases short and J 8 bases short, with 18 bases between. CDR3 length: 14 residues. Germline CDR1 is MNHEY and CDR2 is SMNVEV (reference sequence).

The chain links TRBV7-2 to TRBJ2-2; TRBD2 aligns across 7 bases. The germline CDR1 and CDR2 sequences are SGHTA and FQGNSA. This CDR3 is built from 15 residues. V was pared by 4 bases and J by 7 bases, with 9 bases of the junction left unmatched. This CDR3 reads CASSSGRNNGGELFF. CDR3 nucleotide sequence: TGTGCCAGCAGCTCCGGGAGGAATAATGGCGGGGAGCTGTTTTTT. Drawing the rest from reference TRBV7-2 and TRBJ2-2, the complete variable domain is GAGVSQSPSNKVTEKGKDVELRCDPISGHTALYWYRQSLGQGLEFLIYFQGNSAPDKSGLPSDRFSAERTGGSVSTLTIQRTQQEDSAVYLCASSSGRNNGGELFFGEGSRLTVL.

Only a few counts were recorded for this clone. The genes are TRBV19 and TRBJ2-7; a possible D gene is TRBD1 (6 bases). Between the trimmed V and J ends, which lost 4 bases and 0 bases, there was a span of 7 bases. Germline values: CDR1 LNHDA, CDR2 SQIVND (reference sequence). This CDR3 comprises 13 residues. CDR3: CASSRDISYEQYF. In nucleotides, the CDR3 is TGTGCCAGTAGTAGGGACATCTCCTACGAGCAGTACTTC.

This clone appeared once. V gene TRBV5-6 combines with J gene TRBJ1-2; no firm D call. Trimming took 1 base from V and 3 from J, leaving 13 bases between them. The CDR3 sequence is 15 residues long. Germline loops: CDR1 SGHDT, CDR2 YYEEEE. The CDR3 here is CASSLLGREDYGYTF. Here the CDR3 DNA reads TGTGCCAGCAGCTTGCTAGGACGGGAAGACTATGGCTACACCTTC.

The rearrangement uses TRBV6-6 and TRBJ2-3, with 7 positions matching TRBD1. Trimming removed 7 bases from V and 2 bases from J; junction bases left unmatched: 12. Germline V gene data show CDR1 as MNHNY and CDR2 as SVGAGI (reference sequence). The length of the CDR3 is 16 residues. The CDR3 coding sequence is TGTGCCAGCACCCCGTTAGGGGGACAGTCCACAGATACGCAGTATTTT. Translated: CASTPLGGQSTDTQYF.

The CDR3 DNA is TGTGCCAGCTCACTACAGGGGGGCAATCAGCCCCAGCATTTT. Its protein is CASSLQGGNQPQHF. The V call is TRBV18, the J call TRBJ1-5; TRBD1 matches at 8 bases. Germline assignment: CDR1 KGHSH and CDR2 LQKENI. With V trimmed by 4 bases and J by 2 bases, 1 base remained unmatched. This CDR3 region has 14 residues.

The chain is built from TRBV3-1 (or the pseudogene TRBV3-2) and TRBJ2-3; TRBD1 might be the D (6 bases). Looked up from germline, CDR1 is LGHDT and CDR2 is YNNKEL (reference sequence). The CDR3 sequence is 14 residues long. V was pared by 3 bases and J by 1 base, with 8 bases between. This CDR3 is CASSQGAGTDTQYF. In DNA form, the CDR3 reads TGTGCCAGCAGCCAGGGGGCTGGCACAGATACGCAGTATTTT.

J is TRBJ1-5 and V is TRBV7-2; maybe TRBD1 (6 bases). The V gene lost 2 bases and the J gene lost 0 bases, with 11 bases spanning the gap. CDR1 and CDR2 (germline): SGHTA, FQGNSA. The CDR3 runs to 16 residues. The CDR3 DNA reads TGTGCCAGCAGCTTATCGGGGGGCCATAGCAATCAGCCCCAGCATTTT. This gives the protein CASSLSGGHSNQPQHF.